This TCR beta chain was identified during a study of T cell repertoires in cytomegalovirus infection (dated by TCRdb to about 2019). In terms of the full investigation: Donor HLA type was relevant to the analysis, because carriage of CMV infection together with the matching HLA type was indicated by public TCR beta signatures. The paper's findings and limits, for the study overall: In both this cohort and an independent cohort of some 370 donors, the cumulative frequency of public TCR beta family members distinguished carriers of CMV infection plus the relevant HLA type. In the ex vivo response, HLA-C-restricted CMV-specific TCR beta clonotypes were dominant, and in two of eight donors the single most frequent clonotype came from this HLA-C-restricted group.

The reads were generated on an Illumina HiSeq 1500. In-frame beta chains were kept once TCRdb had trimmed the public reads at Q25 with fastp and called clones with MiXCR. Each entry is one CDR3 protein sequence, shown with its most common DNA and genes. The sample contains under 800,000 distinct CDR3 sequences, approximately 24% of them found a single time. The top ten clonotypes cover 7.5% to 9% of the sample. Comment on this clonotype: Which antigen it targets is not known. Qualities for individual bases were not recorded, and no much larger clone is one base off.

There are 14 amino acids in the CDR3, from cysteine to valine inclusive. CDR3 DNA is the only sequence kept; it has 42 bases, read in frame from the first base. Trimmed from V: 5 bases; trimmed from J: 5 bases; junction bases lacking a gene match: 7. CDR1 SEHNR and CDR2 FQNEAQ were looked up in the germline V gene (reference sequence). The sequence was collected from a human donor in good health (CMV status not recorded). Some clones in this sample may be carry-over from other donors' samples. Specimen: CD8+ T cells from PBMCs. The rearranged segments are TRBV7-9 and TRBJ2-7, and TRBD1 matches 9 of the central bases. The CDR3 protein is CASSPPGQGHEQYV. At the DNA level, the sequence is TGTGCCAGCAGCCCTCCGGGACAGGGACACGAGCAGTACGTC.